The sequence of this TCR beta chain was determined in a study of blood T cell repertoires in COVID-19. Study summary: Both acute and convalescent COVID-19 samples were obtained from the United States, Italy and Spain. Nucleic acid was either cDNA or gDNA, and it came from T cells, B-cell-depleted T cells, or PBMCs.

Participant-given clinical history determined each cohort assignment. The germline V gene has CDR1 LGHNA and CDR2 YNFKEQ. V gave up 1 base and J gave up 0 bases, with 15 bases separating them. The CDR3 is 17 amino acids. The table came from immunoSEQ multiplex PCR; TCRdb's copy has only in-frame clones and leaves some out. The sample lists 95,000 to 150,000 clones, 84% seen once, with about 4% in the top ten. Material: PBMCs or T cells enriched from blood (not recorded which). The rearrangement uses TRBV4-2 and TRBJ1-1; D is ambiguous. The TCR originated in a woman in her 30s who had recovered from COVID-19. CDR3 protein: CASSQARAGLMNTEAFF. The CDR3 DNA follows: TGTGCCAGCAGCCAAGCCCGAGCAGGTCTGATGAACACTGAAGCTTTCTTT.